Below, one T cell receptor (beta chain) is given with its context. What it recognizes is unknown. This CDR3 spans 17 amino acids. V was shortened by 0 bases and J by 5 bases, with 18 bases between the two germline ends. Germline loops: CDR1 SGHRS, CDR2 YFSETQ. One entry per CDR3 protein results from TCRdb running MiXCR on the 5' RACE reads. The sample holds 250,000 to 300,000 distinct CDR3 sequences, 15% to 20% seen once. This record belongs to a study of T-cell memory formation after mild COVID-19. Notes on the study in general: Chiefly within CM and EM were the contracting CD4+ clones; CD8+ ones were within EMRA.

The receptor's source is a man between 18 and 29 years old who had mild COVID-19 (a few samples of this study predate the infection). Cell type and time point are not known. Specimen: PBMCs or a T cell subset sorted from them (not recorded which). The V gene is TRBV5-1, the J gene TRBJ2-1, with D possibly being TRBD2 (6 bases). CDR3 loop: CASSLARELTGNNEQFF. CDR3 nucleotides: TGCGCCAGCAGCTTGGCCCGGGAGCTAACAGGCAACAATGAGCAGTTCTTC.